This entry lists 4 T cell receptor beta chains sequenced from one sample in a study of blood T cell repertoires in COVID-19. Repertoires were generated with immunoSEQ multiplex PCR, while TCRdb's copy carries only in-frame clones and drops some. Among 190,000 or so clones listed, around 90% were seen once. Sequencing was carried out using PBMCs or T cells enriched from blood (not recorded which). These receptors came from a woman under 30 who had recovered from COVID-19.

This clone was seen only once. The chain has TRBV7-9 and TRBJ1-1; D is possibly TRBD1 (5 bases). This CDR3 region has 15 residues. Germline CDR1 is SEHNR and CDR2 is FQNEAQ (reference sequence). V lost 4 bases and J 7 bases, leaving 19 bases between the germline ends. The DNA of the CDR3 is TGTGCCAGCAGCTCTAAGGCGGAGGGGAGGAATGAAGCTTTCTTT. This gives the protein CASSSKAEGRNEAFF.

This rearrangement joins TRBV7-9 to TRBJ2-5, with D uncertain. The CDR3 is 15 residues long. Germline lookup yields CDR1 SEHNR and CDR2 FQNEAQ (reference sequence). V was clipped by 1 base and J by 2 bases, with 11 bases between them. CDR3 sequence: CASSLGNSLQETQYF. The CDR3 DNA reads TGTGCCAGCAGCTTAGGAAACTCTCTGCAAGAGACCCAGTACTTC.

The V gene is TRBV5-1, the J gene TRBJ1-2; no firm D call. CDR3 length equals 17 residues. Deletions cut 1 base from V and 1 base from J, with 17 bases between. Germline values: CDR1 SGHRS, CDR2 YFSETQ. The CDR3 spells CASSLNPGREFNYGYTF. The CDR3 region has the DNA TGCGCCAGCAGCTTGAACCCTGGGAGGGAGTTTAACTATGGCTACACCTTC.

V usage is TRBV18 and J usage is TRBJ1-2; D uncertain. With 2 bases removed from V and 3 bases from J, the gap between germline ends came to 10 bases. The CDR3 runs to 14 residues. Germline CDR1 and CDR2: KGHSH and LQKENI. Here the CDR3 DNA reads TGTGCCAGCTCACCAAGCGGCGTTGACTATGGCTACACCTTC. Translated: CASSPSGVDYGYTF. The full variable domain, completed using reference TRBV18 and TRBJ1-2, is NAGVMQNPRHLVRRRGQEARLRCSPMKGHSHVYWYRQLPEEGLKFMVYLQKENIIDESGMPKERFSAEFPKEGPSILRIQQVVRGDSAAYFCASSPSGVDYGYTFGSGTRLTVV.